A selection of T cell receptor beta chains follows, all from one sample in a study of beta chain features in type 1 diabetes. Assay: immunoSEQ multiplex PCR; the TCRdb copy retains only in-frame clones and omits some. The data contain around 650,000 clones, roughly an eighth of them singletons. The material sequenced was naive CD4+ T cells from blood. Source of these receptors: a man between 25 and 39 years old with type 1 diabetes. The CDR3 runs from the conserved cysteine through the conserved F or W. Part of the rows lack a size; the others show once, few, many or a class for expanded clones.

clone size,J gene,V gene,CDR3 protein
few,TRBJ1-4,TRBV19,CASSIVNEGEKLFF
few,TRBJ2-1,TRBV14,CASSQDQKGLGEQFF
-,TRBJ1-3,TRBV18,CASSPRDPSGNTIYF
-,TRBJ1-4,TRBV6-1,CASKGDPTTNEKLFF
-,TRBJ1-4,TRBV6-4,CASSDTGTGAEKLFF
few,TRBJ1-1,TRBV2,CAIRPRTANTEAFF
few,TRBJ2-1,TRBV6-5,CASNPGLAGHNEQFF
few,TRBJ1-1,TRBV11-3,CASSLIGQANTEAFF
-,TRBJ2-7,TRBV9,CASSPTGTSKTRYEQYF
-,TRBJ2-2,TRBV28,CASRTTGALNTGELFF
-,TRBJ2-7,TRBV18,CASSPGTDEQYF
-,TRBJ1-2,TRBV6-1,CASSEASNLRYGYTF
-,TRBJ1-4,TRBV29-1,CSVGEDRAPATNEKLFF
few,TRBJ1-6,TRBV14,CASSQDTNSPLHF
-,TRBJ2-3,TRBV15,CATSRDPAGVTDTQYF
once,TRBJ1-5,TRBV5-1,CASSLQGASNQPQHF
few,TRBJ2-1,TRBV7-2,CASSLVRRAGGEQFF
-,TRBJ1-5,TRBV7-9,CASSLQGNQPQHF